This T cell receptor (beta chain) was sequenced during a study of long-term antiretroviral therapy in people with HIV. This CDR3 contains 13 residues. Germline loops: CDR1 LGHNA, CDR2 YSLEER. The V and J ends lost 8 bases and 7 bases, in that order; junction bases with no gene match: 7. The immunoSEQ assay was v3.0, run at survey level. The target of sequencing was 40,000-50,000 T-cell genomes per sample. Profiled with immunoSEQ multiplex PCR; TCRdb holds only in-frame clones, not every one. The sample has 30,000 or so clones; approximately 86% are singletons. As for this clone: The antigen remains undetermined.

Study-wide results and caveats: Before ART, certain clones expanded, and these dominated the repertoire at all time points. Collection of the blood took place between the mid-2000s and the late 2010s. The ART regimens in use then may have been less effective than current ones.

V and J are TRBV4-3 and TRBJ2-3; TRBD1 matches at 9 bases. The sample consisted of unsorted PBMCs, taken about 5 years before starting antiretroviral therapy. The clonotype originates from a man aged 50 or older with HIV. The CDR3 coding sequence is TGCGCCAGCGGGACAGGGCGTGCAAATACGCAGTATTTT. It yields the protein CASGTGRANTQYF.